This TCR beta chain was sequenced in a study of blood T cells in healthy people across ages (dated by TCRdb to about 2015). About the full investigation: In model experiments, template switching captured about one uniquely barcoded TCR beta cDNA molecule for every two T cells. Using deep sequencing normalized with unique cDNA molecular identifiers, the study measured how TCR beta repertoire diversity changes with age. The donors were divided into four age groups: young (average around 16 years), middle-aged (about 41), aged (roughly 66) and long-lived (roughly 86). The study analyzed two additional independent replicas of 1 million unique cDNA reads from the same blood draw for two donors, one aged 18 to 30 and one aged 80 or older. Findings and caveats that apply to the study as a whole: Observed TCR beta diversity correlated strongly with the percentage of naive T cells measured by flow cytometry. Because donor CMV infection status was unknown, age-related changes in expanded clonotypes were potentially confounded. Because profiling used bulk unsorted PBMCs, naive and antigen-experienced compartments could not be compared conclusively. Estimates of total diversity from one million sequenced T cells were regarded as lower bounds and underestimates. As age increased, observed TCR beta diversity per million T cells dropped in a roughly linear way, and a significant reduction was already evident by age about 40. Compared with the aged group, the long-lived group had more naive CD4+ T cells, fewer expanded clones and increased TCR diversity, a pattern suggesting age selection.

The germline V end is reduced by 11 bases and the J end by 7 bases; junction bases left unmatched: 10. Spanning cysteine to phenylalanine, the CDR3 consists of 13 amino acids. Only the CDR3 region is kept as DNA, spanning 39 bases read in frame from base 1. CDR1 and CDR2 (MDHEN, SYDVKM) derive from the germline V gene. About this clonotype itself: There is no known antigen for this receptor. Per-nucleotide qualities are absent, and no much larger clonotype sits a single base away.

The method behind the library was 5' RACE. Instrument used: Illumina HiSeq 2500. A second about 7 to 12 cycle PCR used a sample-barcoded 5' primer and a J-beta primer mix. Each TCR beta cDNA molecule received a unique molecular identifier from a template-switch 5' adaptor carrying 12 random nucleotides. Each sample yielded at least 3 million CDR3-containing paired-end reads. First-strand cDNA synthesis was performed from all RNA using the Mint cDNA synthesis kit, with priming by a TRBC-specific oligonucleotide. Following uracil-DNA glycosylase treatment, a first 18-cycle PCR with universal primers M1SS and BC2_uni_R was performed on all cDNA. Per the authors' processing: Normalization of each sample was performed by random selection of 1 million high-quality reads, each carrying a distinct molecular identifier. Instead of being binned into consensus sequences, reads that shared molecular identifiers were thrown out. MiTCR, set to a Q25 quality threshold and the strictest error-elimination algorithm, was used for CDR3 identification, clonotype clustering and error correction. A nonparametric unseen species model with Euler transformation was used to estimate lower-bound total TCR beta diversity. TCRdb handled the public reads itself, with Q25 trimming in fastp and clone calling in MiXCR, and kept productive beta chains. A single entry per CDR3 protein holds the most common genes and DNA from its merged rows. The V and J calls shown here were made by TCRdb, not taken from the authors' results. Recorded for this sample are around 990,000 distinct CDR3 sequences; 20% to 25% of them occurred a single time. The ten most abundant clones make up 0.65% to 0.75% of the sample.

The approximately 39 donors, aged about 6 to 100 years, were systemically healthy Caucasian individuals from Russia. Each donor gave approximately 9.4 milliliters of peripheral blood, drawn into EDTA-treated Vacutainer tubes. Ficoll-Paque density-gradient centrifugation was used to isolate PBMCs, with at least 6.5 million per sample. Total RNA, at least 6 micrograms per sample, was extracted from PBMCs with Trizol reagent. The percentages of naive CD45RAhigh/CD27high T cells were determined by flow cytometry on a PBMC aliquot from every donor. This sample was shared with a second study, whose subject was T cells of mothers and their children. The second study's authors report: Donors were nine systemically healthy Caucasian individuals: three mothers and their six children. cDNA synthesis consumed the entire amount of extracted RNA, loaded at around 1.5 ug RNA in each 15 ul reaction. In the second PCR, sample barcodes and 2-4 random nucleotides were introduced via the M1S primer. Over 9 million TCR beta CDR3 reads came from each mother, compared with around 3 million reads from each child. Thymic selection similarly shapes TCR recombination output in related and unrelated pairs, with minor effect from inherited differences. Normalized repertoire overlap in related mother-child pairs was always slightly higher than in unrelated mother-child pairs, but the difference was never significant. No persistent microchimeric T cell clones were found, with a detection sensitivity of approximately 110 clones per million clonotypes. The study used deep NGS to compare TCR beta repertoires of mothers and children, seeking features distinguishing related mother-child pairs from unrelated individuals. Mothers averaged around 43 +/- 4 years of age and children averaged approximately 12 +/- 4 years. After adapter ligation was performed with NEBNext reagents, the libraries were sequenced on an Illumina HiSeq 2000 with 100+100 nt paired-end reads. To avoid cross-contamination, the mother libraries and the child libraries were prepared a month apart and sequenced in separate runs. Between about 500,000 and 2,100,000 distinct TCR beta clonotypes were identified per donor. Naive TCR beta clonotypes were estimated from low-frequency clonotypes matched to each donor's FACS-determined naive share, without sorting.

The specimen was blood. Recombination linked TRBV28 to TRBJ2-1, with TRBD2 identical over 8 junction bases. The source is a girl aged 2-10 years in good health. The nucleotides read TGTGCCTCCGGGGCGGGGGGCGAGAATGAGCAGTTCTTC. The encoded protein is CASGAGGENEQFF.